This T cell receptor (beta chain) was retrieved from a study of blood T cells in healthy people across ages. Study-level results: Naive T cell percentage strongly correlated with TCR beta diversity. Older individuals had lower TCR beta diversity per million T cells (the decline was roughly linear).

This CDR3 spans 19 amino acids. The germline V gene encodes CDR1 SEHNR and CDR2 FQNEAQ (reference sequence). Trimming cost V 5 bases and J 3 bases; bases outside gene matches: 19. For this clonotype: What it binds is not known.

Then a second PCR, running about 6 to 12 cycles, was carried out with a sample-barcoded 5' primer and a J-beta primer mix. TCRdb called the 5' RACE reads again in MiXCR, with one record for every CDR3 protein. The table includes 550,000 to 600,000 distinct CDR3 sequences, 25% to 30% detected once. A minimum of 7 million PBMCs was isolated per sample. Sequencing was carried out using blood. The sequence derives from a woman aged 70 to 79 in good health. This rearrangement joins TRBV7-9 to TRBJ2-7, with TRBD2 identical over 10 bases. Here the CDR3 DNA reads TGTGCCAGCAGCCTAGGATTTTTGAGGGATAGCGGGGGGTTCTACGAGCAGTACTTC. Amino acid sequence: CASSLGFLRDSGGFYEQYF.